Below, one T cell receptor beta chain is given with its context. Trimming took 5 bases from V and 9 from J; bases not matched to a gene: 9. The CDR3 extends over 15 amino acids. CDR1 is SGHVS, CDR2 FQNEAQ, per germline. PCR was performed using 60 Vbeta and 13 Jbeta primers. Clones were read by immunoSEQ multiplex PCR, and TCRdb kept only the in-frame ones, dropping some. This table has about 85,000 clones, about four fifths appearing once. This entry comes from a study of cytomegalovirus exposure and HLA in healthy donors. The sequence came from a man aged 50-60 years in good health and CMV-seropositive. The sample comprised PBMCs. The chain employs TRBV7-8 and TRBJ2-1, with TRBD2 identical over 11 bases. This chain's CDR3 is CASSANSGRVGEQFF. The CDR3, as DNA: TGTGCCAGCAGCGCGAATAGCGGGAGGGTGGGTGAGCAGTTCTTC.